This TCR beta chain was documented in a study of T cell repertoires in cytomegalovirus infection. Whole-study context: Researchers turned to recently identified HLA-C-restricted CMV epitopes as well as well-studied HLA-B-restricted ones. Shared public TCR beta signatures pointed to both CMV infection and a matching HLA type. Study-wide points: The response measured ex vivo was dominated by TCR beta clonotypes (HLA-C-restricted and CMV-specific). Summed frequency of shared TCR beta families picked out CMV carriers who also had the relevant HLA.

The germline V gene encodes CDR1 MNHNY and CDR2 SVGAGI (reference sequence). The CDR3 extends over 15 amino acids. TCRdb re-analysed the reads in MiXCR, keeping a single row per CDR3 protein. The table lists 680,000 or so distinct CDR3 sequences, around 31% of them singletons. As for this clonotype: The target antigen is unknown. Germline is not matched at one junction end, which may reflect a read error.

The input for sequencing was cultured PBMCs, taken from culture after CMV antigen stimulation. The chain is built from TRBV6-6 and TRBJ1-4, with D perhaps matching TRBD1 (5 bases). This TCR came from a human donor in good health (CMV status not recorded). Some clones in this sample may be carry-over from other donors' samples. The CDR3: CASSYRGAAKEKLFF. The DNA for the CDR3 is TGTGCCAGCAGTTATCGAGGGGCTGCTAAGGAAAAACTGTTTTTT.